This T cell receptor beta chain was retrieved from a study of long-term antiretroviral therapy in people with HIV. The immunoSEQ assay was v3.0, run at survey level. The repertoire was sequenced with immunoSEQ multiplex PCR; TCRdb's copy has only in-frame clones and lacks some. The sample has about 13,000 clones; 75% to 85% are singletons. This CDR3 comprises 16 residues. The germline CDR1 and CDR2 sequences are SNHLY and FYNNEI. J gave up 7 bases and V 3 bases, and 9 bases lay outside the gene matches. Study-wide points: Post-ART samples showed increased diversity that remained below transplant donor control levels. Therapy changes, viral resistance and ART adherence were not documented in the available data. Clonal populations expanded prior to ART predominated within the repertoire at all time points.

Turning to this clone: The antigen remains undetermined.

The sample was unsorted PBMCs, taken 3.2 years before starting antiretroviral therapy. The chain carries TRBV2 and TRBJ2-1; TRBD2 aligns across 10 bases. The receptor was isolated from a man in his forties with HIV. The chain's CDR3 is CASSEGELAGRNEQFF. In nucleotides, the CDR3 is TGTGCCAGCAGTGAGGGGGAACTAGCGGGGCGGAATGAGCAGTTCTTC.